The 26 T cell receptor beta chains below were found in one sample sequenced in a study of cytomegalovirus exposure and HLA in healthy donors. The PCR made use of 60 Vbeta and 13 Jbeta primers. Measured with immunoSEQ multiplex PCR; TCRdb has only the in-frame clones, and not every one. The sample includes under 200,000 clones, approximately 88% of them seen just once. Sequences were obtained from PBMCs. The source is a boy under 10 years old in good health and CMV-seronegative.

The CDR3 here is CASSPSGRAATGELFF. DNA for the CDR3: TGCGCCAGCAGTCCTAGCGGGAGGGCCGCCACCGGGGAGCTGTTTTTT. This sequence joins TRBV10-1 and TRBJ2-2; 12 bases are a match to TRBD2. V shed 5 bases and J 4 bases; nucleotides not matched to a gene: 5. The CDR3 totals 16 residues. The V gene's germline CDR1 is WNHNN and CDR2 SYGVQD (reference sequence).

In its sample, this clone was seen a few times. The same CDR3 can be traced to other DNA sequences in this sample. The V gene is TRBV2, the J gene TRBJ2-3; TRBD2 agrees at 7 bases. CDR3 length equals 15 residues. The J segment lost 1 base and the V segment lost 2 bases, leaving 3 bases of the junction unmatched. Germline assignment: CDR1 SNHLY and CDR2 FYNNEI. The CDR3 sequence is CASSELAGGTDTQYF. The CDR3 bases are TGTGCCAGCAGTGAATTGGCGGGGGGCACAGATACGCAGTATTTT.

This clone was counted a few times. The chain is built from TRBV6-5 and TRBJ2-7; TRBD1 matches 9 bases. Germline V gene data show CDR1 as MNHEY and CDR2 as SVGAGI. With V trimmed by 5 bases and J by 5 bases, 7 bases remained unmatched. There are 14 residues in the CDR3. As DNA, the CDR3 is TGTGCCAGCAGTCGACCGGGACAGGGCCACGAGCAGTACTTC. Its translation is CASSRPGQGHEQYF.

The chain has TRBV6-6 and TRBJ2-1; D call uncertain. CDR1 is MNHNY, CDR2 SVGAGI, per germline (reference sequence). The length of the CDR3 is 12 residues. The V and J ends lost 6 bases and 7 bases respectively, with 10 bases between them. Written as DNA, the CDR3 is TGTGCCAGCAGACTCCAAGTGAATGAGCAGTTCTTC. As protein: CASRLQVNEQFF.

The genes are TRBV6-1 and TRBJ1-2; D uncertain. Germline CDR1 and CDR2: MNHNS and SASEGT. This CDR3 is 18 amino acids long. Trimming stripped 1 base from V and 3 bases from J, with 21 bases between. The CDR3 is CASSEEVYWVRVDYGYTF. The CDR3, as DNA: TGTGCCAGCAGTGAAGAAGTATATTGGGTTCGGGTAGACTATGGCTACACCTTC.

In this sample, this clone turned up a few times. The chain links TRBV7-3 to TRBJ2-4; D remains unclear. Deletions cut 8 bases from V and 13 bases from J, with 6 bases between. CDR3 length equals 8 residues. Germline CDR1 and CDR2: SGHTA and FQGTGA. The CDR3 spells CASGQQYF. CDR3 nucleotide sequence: TGTGCCAGCGGGCAGCAGTACTTC.

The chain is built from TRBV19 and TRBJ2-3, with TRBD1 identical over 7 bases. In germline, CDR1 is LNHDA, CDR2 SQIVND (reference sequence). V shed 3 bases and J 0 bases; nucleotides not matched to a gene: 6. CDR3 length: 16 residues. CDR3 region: CASSMGQHPSTDTQYF. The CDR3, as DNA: TGTGCCAGTAGTATGGGACAGCACCCTAGCACAGATACGCAGTATTTT.

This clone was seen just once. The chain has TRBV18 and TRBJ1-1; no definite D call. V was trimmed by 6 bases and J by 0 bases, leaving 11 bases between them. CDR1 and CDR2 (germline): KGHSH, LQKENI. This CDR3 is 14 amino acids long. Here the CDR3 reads CASSQGRLNTEAFF. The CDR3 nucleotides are TGTGCCAGCTCTCAAGGGAGGCTGAACACTGAAGCTTTCTTT.

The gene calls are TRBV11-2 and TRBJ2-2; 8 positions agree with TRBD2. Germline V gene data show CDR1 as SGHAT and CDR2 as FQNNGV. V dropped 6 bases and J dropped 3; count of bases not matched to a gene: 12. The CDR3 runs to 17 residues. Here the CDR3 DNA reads TGTGCCAGCAGGAGTATTAGCGGGACTCAGCACACCGGGGAGCTGTTTTTT. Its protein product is CASRSISGTQHTGELFF.

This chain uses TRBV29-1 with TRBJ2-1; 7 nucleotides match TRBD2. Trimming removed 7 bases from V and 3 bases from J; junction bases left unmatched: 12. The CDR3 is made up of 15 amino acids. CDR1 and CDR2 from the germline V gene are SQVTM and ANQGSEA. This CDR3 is CSAEPTSNGYNEQFF. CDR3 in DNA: TGCAGCGCCGAACCGACTAGCAATGGCTACAATGAGCAGTTCTTC.

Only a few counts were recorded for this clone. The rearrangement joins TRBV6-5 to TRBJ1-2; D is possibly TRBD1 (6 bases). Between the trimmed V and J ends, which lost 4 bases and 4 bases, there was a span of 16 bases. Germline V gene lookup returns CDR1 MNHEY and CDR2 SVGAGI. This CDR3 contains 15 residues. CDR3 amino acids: CASSSPRGGGYGYTF. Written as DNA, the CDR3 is TGTGCCAGCAGTTCCCCAAGGGGGGGTGGCTATGGCTACACCTTC.

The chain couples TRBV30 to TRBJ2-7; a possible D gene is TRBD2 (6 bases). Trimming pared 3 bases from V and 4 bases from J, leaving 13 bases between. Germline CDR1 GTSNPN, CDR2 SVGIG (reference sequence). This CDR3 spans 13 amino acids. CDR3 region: CAWRRDTSYEQYF. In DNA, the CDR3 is TGTGCCTGGAGGCGGGATACCAGTTACGAGCAGTACTTC. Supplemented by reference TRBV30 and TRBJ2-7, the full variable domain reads SQTIHQWPATLVQPVGSPLSLECTVEGTSNPNLYWYRQAAGRGLQLLFYSVGIGQISSEVPQNLSASRPQDRQFILSSKKLLLSDSGFYLCAWRRDTSYEQYFGPGTRLTVT.

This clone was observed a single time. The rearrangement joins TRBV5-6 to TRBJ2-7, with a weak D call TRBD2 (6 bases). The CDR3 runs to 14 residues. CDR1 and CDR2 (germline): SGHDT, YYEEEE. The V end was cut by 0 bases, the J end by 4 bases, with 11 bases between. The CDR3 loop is CASSLAVGSYEQYF. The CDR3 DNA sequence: TGTGCCAGCAGCTTGGCCGTCGGGAGTTACGAGCAGTACTTC.

The CDR3 nucleotides read TGCGCCAGCAGCCATCGTCCCGGGACTAGCGGGAGGGTCGAGCAGTACTTC. Amino acids: CASSHRPGTSGRVEQYF. The rearrangement links TRBV4-1 to TRBJ2-7, with TRBD2 matching over 16 bases. The V gene end was trimmed by 3 bases and the J gene end by 6 bases; junction bases not matched to a gene: 8. Germline V lookup: CDR1 MGHRA, CDR2 YSYEKL. CDR3 size: 17 residues.

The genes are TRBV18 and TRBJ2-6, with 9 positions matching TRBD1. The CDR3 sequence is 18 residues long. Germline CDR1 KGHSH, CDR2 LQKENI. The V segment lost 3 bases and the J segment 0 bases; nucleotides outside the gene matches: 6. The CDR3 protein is CASSPLGTGSSGANVLTF. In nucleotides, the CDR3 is TGTGCCAGCTCACCCTTGGGGACAGGGAGCTCTGGGGCCAACGTCCTGACTTTC.

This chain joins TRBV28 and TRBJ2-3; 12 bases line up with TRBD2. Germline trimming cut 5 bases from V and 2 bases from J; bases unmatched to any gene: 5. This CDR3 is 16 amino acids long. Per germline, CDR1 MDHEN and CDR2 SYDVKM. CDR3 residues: CASSAGTSGFTDTQYF. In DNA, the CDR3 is TGTGCCAGCAGTGCCGGGACTAGCGGGTTCACAGATACGCAGTATTTT.

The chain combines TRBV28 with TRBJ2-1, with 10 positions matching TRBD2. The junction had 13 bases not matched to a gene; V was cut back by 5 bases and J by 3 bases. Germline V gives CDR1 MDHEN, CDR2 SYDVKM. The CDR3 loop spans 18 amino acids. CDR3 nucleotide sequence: TGTGCCAGCAGTCAATACGGGACTAGCGCCCCAATCTACAATGAGCAGTTCTTC. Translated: CASSQYGTSAPIYNEQFF.

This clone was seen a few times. CDR3 in DNA: TGTGCCAGCAGTGCAGTACAACGCACTGAAGCTTTCTTT. Its translation: CASSAVQRTEAFF. This chain connects TRBV6-1 to TRBJ1-1; D ambiguous. V lost 4 bases, J lost 4 bases, and 10 bases lay in between. The length of the CDR3 is 13 residues. Germline assignment: CDR1 MNHNS and CDR2 SASEGT.

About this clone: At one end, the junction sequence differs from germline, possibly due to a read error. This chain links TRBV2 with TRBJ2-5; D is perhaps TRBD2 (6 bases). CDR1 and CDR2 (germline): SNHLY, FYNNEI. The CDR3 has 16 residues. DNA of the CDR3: TGTGCCAGCAGTCAAGCTGGGACTGACGGCCAAGAGACCCAGTACTTC. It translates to CASSQAGTDGQETQYF.

CDR3 amino acids: CASSMRRQPNQPQHF. DNA for the CDR3: TGTGCCAGTAGTATGAGGAGGCAGCCCAATCAGCCCCAGCATTTT. The V gene is TRBV19, the J gene TRBJ1-5; D is undetermined. V was pared by 3 bases and J by 3 bases, with 12 bases between. CDR3 length equals 15 residues. Germline assignment: CDR1 LNHDA and CDR2 SQIVND (reference sequence). Supplemented by reference TRBV19 and TRBJ1-5, the full variable domain reads DGGITQSPKYLFRKEGQNVTLSCEQNLNHDAMYWYRQDPGQGLRLIYYSQIVNDFQKGDIAEGYSVSREKKESFPLTVTSAQKNPTAFYLCASSMRRQPNQPQHFGDGTRLSIL.

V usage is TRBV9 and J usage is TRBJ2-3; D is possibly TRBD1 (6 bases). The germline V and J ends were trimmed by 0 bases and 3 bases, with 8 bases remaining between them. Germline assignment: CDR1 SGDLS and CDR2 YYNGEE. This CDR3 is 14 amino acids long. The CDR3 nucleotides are TGTGCCAGCAGCGTAGCCAGGGGAACAGATACGCAGTATTTT. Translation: CASSVARGTDTQYF. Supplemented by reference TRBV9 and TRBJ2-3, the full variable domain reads DSGVTQTPKHLITATGQRVTLRCSPRSGDLSVYWYQQSLDQGLQFLIQYYNGEERAKGNILERFSAQQFPDLHSELNLSSLELGDSALYFCASSVARGTDTQYFGPGTRLTVL.

The CDR3 loop is CASSLNLAGGPGTGELFF. CDR3 sequence (DNA): TGCGCCAGCAGCCTAAATCTAGCGGGAGGGCCTGGAACCGGGGAGCTGTTTTTT. The V gene is TRBV5-1, the J gene TRBJ2-2; 12 bases align to TRBD2. The CDR3 contains 18 residues. Germline V CDR1 and CDR2: SGHRS, YFSETQ. With V trimmed by 4 bases and J by 5 bases, 12 bases remained unmatched. Based on the CDR3 plus reference TRBV5-1 and TRBJ2-2, the full variable domain is KAGVTQTPRYLIKTRGQQVTLSCSPISGHRSVSWYQQTPGQGLQFLFEYFSETQRNKGNFPGRFSGRQFSNSRSEMNVSTLELGDSALYLCASSLNLAGGPGTGELFFGEGSRLTVL.

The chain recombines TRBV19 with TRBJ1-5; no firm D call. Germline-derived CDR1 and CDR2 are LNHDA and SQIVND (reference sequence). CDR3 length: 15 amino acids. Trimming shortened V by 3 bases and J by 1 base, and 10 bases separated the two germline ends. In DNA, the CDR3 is TGTGCCAGTAGTATCACAGATAAAAGCAATCAGCCCCAGCATTTT. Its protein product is CASSITDKSNQPQHF.

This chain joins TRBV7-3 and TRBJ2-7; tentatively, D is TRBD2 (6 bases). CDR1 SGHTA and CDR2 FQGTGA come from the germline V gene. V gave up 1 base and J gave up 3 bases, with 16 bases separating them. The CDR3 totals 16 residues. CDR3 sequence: CASSLNGGRGNYEQYF. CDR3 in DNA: TGTGCCAGCAGCTTAAACGGGGGACGGGGGAACTACGAGCAGTACTTC. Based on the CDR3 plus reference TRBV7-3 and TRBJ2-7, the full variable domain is GAGVSQTPSNKVTEKGKYVELRCDPISGHTALYWYRQSLGQGPEFLIYFQGTGAADDSGLPNDRFFAVRPEGSVSTLKIQRTERGDSAVYLCASSLNGGRGNYEQYFGPGTRLTVT.

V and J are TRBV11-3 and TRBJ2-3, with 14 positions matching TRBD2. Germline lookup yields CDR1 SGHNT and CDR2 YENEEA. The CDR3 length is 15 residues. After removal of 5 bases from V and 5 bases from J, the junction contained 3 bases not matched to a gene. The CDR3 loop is CASSPGLAGVDTQYF. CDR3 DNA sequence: TGTGCCAGCAGCCCGGGACTAGCGGGAGTAGATACGCAGTATTTT.

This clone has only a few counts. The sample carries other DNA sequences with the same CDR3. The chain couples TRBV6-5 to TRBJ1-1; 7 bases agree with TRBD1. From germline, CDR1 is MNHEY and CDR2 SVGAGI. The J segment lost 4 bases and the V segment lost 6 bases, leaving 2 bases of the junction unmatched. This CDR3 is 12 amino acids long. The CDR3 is CASSRQGTEAFF. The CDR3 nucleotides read TGTGCCAGCAGCCGACAGGGCACTGAAGCTTTCTTT.